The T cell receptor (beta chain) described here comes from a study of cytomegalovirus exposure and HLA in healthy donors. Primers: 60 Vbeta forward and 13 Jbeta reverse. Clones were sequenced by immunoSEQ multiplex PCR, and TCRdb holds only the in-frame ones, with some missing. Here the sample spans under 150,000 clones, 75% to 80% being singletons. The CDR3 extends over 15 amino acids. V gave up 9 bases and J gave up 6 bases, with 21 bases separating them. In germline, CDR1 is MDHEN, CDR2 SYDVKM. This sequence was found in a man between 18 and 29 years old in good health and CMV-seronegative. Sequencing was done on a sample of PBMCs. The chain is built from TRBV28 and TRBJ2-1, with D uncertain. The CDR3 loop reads CASNPPGRPGNEQFF. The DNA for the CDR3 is TGTGCCAGTAATCCGCCCGGTCGGCCGGGCAATGAGCAGTTCTTC.